The 14 T cell receptor beta chains below come from one sample, sequenced in a study of T cell changes during pregnancy in multiple sclerosis. Method: immunoSEQ multiplex PCR; TCRdb's copy keeps in-frame clones and lacks some. This table has more than 25,000 clones, around 90% appearing once. The sequencing here drew on peripheral blood, taken in the first trimester of pregnancy. The receptors stem from a female donor in good health, enrolled as a control in a pregnancy study.

This clone was found a few times. This chain connects TRBV29-1 to TRBJ1-1, with D perhaps matching TRBD1 (5 bases). CDR1 SQVTM and CDR2 ANQGSEA come from the germline V gene. Trimming pared 7 bases from V and 5 bases from J, leaving 17 bases between. CDR3 length: 13 amino acids. The CDR3 here is CSARREGGTEAFF. CDR3 nucleotide sequence: TGCAGCGCCCGCAGGGAGGGCGGTACTGAAGCTTTCTTT.

The genes are TRBV4-2 and TRBJ1-4; D gene ambiguous. Germline V gene sequence: CDR1 LGHNA, CDR2 YNFKEQ. Trimming shortened V by 1 base and J by 8 bases, and 8 bases separated the two germline ends. CDR3 length equals 13 residues. CDR3 in DNA: TGTGCCAGCAGCCAAGCGGGCGGGGAAAAACTGTTTTTT. It specifies CASSQAGGEKLFF.

V is TRBV30 and J is TRBJ2-5, with TRBD2 as a possible D gene (5 bases). Trimming removed 0 bases from V and 3 bases from J, with 14 bases in between. The CDR3 consists of 15 residues. Germline V gene lookup returns CDR1 GTSNPN and CDR2 SVGIG (reference sequence). As DNA, the CDR3 is TGTGCCTGGAGTGTACTAAGCGGTGGAGAAGAGACCCAGTACTTC. This gives the protein CAWSVLSGGEETQYF.

The chain recombines TRBV5-4 with TRBJ1-3; 7 bases line up with TRBD1. The CDR3 loop spans 17 amino acids. V lost 4 bases and J lost 3; bases outside the gene matches: 13. Germline V lookup: CDR1 SGHNT, CDR2 YYREEE (reference sequence). The CDR3 sequence: CASSGRDSKAIGNTIYF. CDR3 coding DNA: TGTGCCAGCAGCGGAAGGGACAGCAAAGCGATTGGAAACACCATATATTTT.

The CDR3 region is CASSVQGGSGNTIYF. The CDR3 DNA follows: TGTGCCAGTAGTGTGCAGGGGGGCTCTGGAAACACCATATATTTT. V gene TRBV19 combines with J gene TRBJ1-3; 7 nucleotides match TRBD1. Looked up from germline, CDR1 is LNHDA and CDR2 is SQIVND (reference sequence). The CDR3 has 15 residues. The V gene end was trimmed by 5 bases and the J gene end by 0 bases; junction bases not matched to a gene: 4.

This clone appeared a single time. The rearrangement joins TRBV30 to TRBJ1-1, with D possibly matching TRBD1 (5 bases). V shed 4 bases and J shed 11 bases, with 20 bases lying between them. The CDR3 runs to 13 residues. Germline V CDR1 and CDR2: GTSNPN, SVGIG (reference sequence). The CDR3 DNA sequence: TGTGCCTGGACCGACACCCCGCAGGGAAAGGCTTTCTTT. It specifies CAWTDTPQGKAFF.

The V and J genes are TRBV5-1 and TRBJ2-1; the match to TRBD1 covers 9 bases. The CDR3 length is 15 residues. Trimming took 5 bases from V and 3 from J; bases not matched to a gene: 6. Germline V gene sequence: CDR1 SGHRS, CDR2 YFSETQ. CDR3 in amino acids: CASSPGTGFYNEQFF. The CDR3 nucleotides are TGCGCCAGCAGTCCCGGGACAGGGTTCTACAATGAGCAGTTCTTC.

This clone was detected once. The CDR3 protein is CASRLPGQGMDTGELFF. DNA of the CDR3: TGTGCCAGCAGACTTCCGGGACAGGGGATGGACACCGGGGAGCTGTTTTTT. The chain links TRBV7-9 to TRBJ2-2; 10 bases fit TRBD1. CDR3 length equals 17 residues. Per the germline V gene, CDR1 is SEHNR and CDR2 is FQNEAQ (reference sequence). V trimming: 6 bases; J trimming: 3 bases; junction bases outside the gene matches: 10.

The chain couples TRBV7-2 to TRBJ2-7; D perhaps matches TRBD2 (5 bases). CDR3 length: 15 residues. CDR1 SGHTA and CDR2 FQGNSA come from the germline V gene. V lost 1 base and J 2 bases, leaving 12 bases between the germline ends. The CDR3 DNA follows: TGTGCCAGCAGCTTAGTGGGCATCGGGGCCTACGAGCAGTACTTC. It specifies CASSLVGIGAYEQYF.

CDR3 nucleotides: TGTGCCATCAGTGACGGACAGGGGGTGGCCGGGGAGCTGTTTTTT. Amino acid sequence: CAISDGQGVAGELFF. V is TRBV10-3 and J is TRBJ2-2; 10 nucleotides agree with TRBD1. The V segment lost 3 bases and the J segment 6 bases; nucleotides outside the gene matches: 4. Germline V CDR1 and CDR2: ENHRY, SYGVKD. The CDR3 has 15 residues.

Here the CDR3 DNA reads TGCGCCAGCAGCCAAACGGTGTCCCTCCCCAATGAGCAGTTCTTC. This codes for CASSQTVSLPNEQFF. J is TRBJ2-1 and V is TRBV4-3; D unresolved. The CDR3 extends over 15 amino acids. Trimming left V 2 bases short and J 6 bases short, with 14 bases between. Germline V gives CDR1 LGHNA, CDR2 YSLEER.

The rearrangement joins TRBV6-5 to TRBJ1-1, with D perhaps matching TRBD1 (6 bases). This CDR3 region has 13 residues. Trimming pared 8 bases from V and 6 bases from J, leaving 16 bases between. Germline V CDR1 and CDR2: MNHEY, SVGAGI. CDR3 loop: CASQGGGEAEAFF. CDR3 DNA sequence: TGTGCCAGCCAAGGGGGGGGCGAGGCTGAAGCTTTCTTT.

The CDR3 region has the DNA TGTGCCAGCAGCTTATCACTAGCGGGAGTAGGCACAGATACGCAGTATTTT. The encoded protein is CASSLSLAGVGTDTQYF. The V and J genes are TRBV7-2 and TRBJ2-3; 11 bases are a match to TRBD2. J lost 1 base, V lost 2 bases, and 5 bases had no gene match. Germline CDR1 and CDR2: SGHTA and FQGNSA. The CDR3 extends over 17 amino acids.

The chain carries TRBV1 and TRBJ2-3; TRBD1, the table's D call, was not compared with the DNA. TRBV1 is assigned pseudogene status. This CDR3 contains 14 residues. The CDR3 DNA reads as TGCACCAGCAGCCACCCCAGGGGTCCAGATACGCAGTATTTT. Translation: CTSSHPRGPDTQYF.